One and the same sample provided the 29 T cell receptor beta chains below, sequenced in a study of blood T cell repertoires in COVID-19. TCRdb keeps only in-frame clones here, not all; method: immunoSEQ multiplex PCR. Of some 400,000 clones listed, around 87% are singletons. Material: PBMCs or T cells enriched from blood (not recorded which). The receptors here all came from a man aged 25 to 40 who had recovered from COVID-19.

The chain joins TRBV19 to TRBJ2-6; D might be TRBD1 (6 bases). Trimming cost V 10 bases and J 0 bases, with 19 bases left between them. Germline V CDR1 and CDR2: LNHDA, SQIVND (reference sequence). CDR3 size: 17 residues. The CDR3 DNA reads TGTGCCACAATGGCAGGGGTCCTGAGCTCTGGGGCCAACGTCCTGACTTTC. It specifies CATMAGVLSSGANVLTF.

V usage is TRBV6-5 and J usage is TRBJ1-1; 7 bases line up with TRBD1. The germline V gene has CDR1 MNHEY and CDR2 SVGAGI. With V trimmed by 6 bases and J by 1 base, 8 bases remained unmatched. The CDR3 loop spans 15 amino acids. The DNA of the CDR3 is TGTGCCAGCAGCCTACCGGGACAGAGGAACACTGAAGCTTTCTTT. It encodes CASSLPGQRNTEAFF.

J is TRBJ2-1 and V is TRBV4-2; D may be TRBD1 (5 bases). The CDR3 runs 15 residues. Trimming took off 3 bases at V and 7 bases at J, with 16 bases between the two ends. CDR1 and CDR2 from the germline V gene are LGHNA and YNFKEQ. The CDR3 protein is CASSQGLVQQNEQFF. DNA of the CDR3: TGTGCCAGCAGCCAGGGGCTCGTACAGCAGAATGAGCAGTTCTTC.

The chain employs TRBV19 and TRBJ1-5, with D perhaps TRBD1 (6 bases). Between the trimmed V and J ends, which lost 5 bases and 6 bases, there was a span of 23 bases. The CDR3 contains 17 residues. Germline V gives CDR1 LNHDA, CDR2 SQIVND (reference sequence). The CDR3, as DNA: TGTGCCAGTAGTGTGACCCCCAGGGGCCCTTGGAGTCAGCCCCAGCATTTT. This encodes CASSVTPRGPWSQPQHF.

CDR3 DNA: TGTGCCTGGAGTGTACGGGGGTACACTGAAGCTTTCTTT. This encodes CAWSVRGYTEAFF. V gene TRBV30 combines with J gene TRBJ1-1, with D tentatively TRBD1 (5 bases). The V end lost 0 bases, the J end lost 3 bases, and 8 bases lay between the germline ends. This CDR3 is built from 13 residues. Germline V gives CDR1 GTSNPN, CDR2 SVGIG (reference sequence).

The J gene is TRBJ1-1, the V gene TRBV10-2; D may be TRBD1 (5 bases). Germline values: CDR1 WSHSY, CDR2 SAAADI. V gave up 6 bases and J gave up 1 base, with 15 bases separating them. The CDR3 spans 15 residues. As DNA, the CDR3 is TGCGCCAGCAGCCAGGGTTCCTGGGGGAACACTGAAGCTTTCTTT. Its translation: CASSQGSWGNTEAFF.

In its sample, this clone was seen once. V and J are TRBV19 and TRBJ2-7, with TRBD1 matching over 9 bases. V lost 5 bases, J lost 0 bases, and 5 bases stayed unmatched. This CDR3 has 15 amino acids. The V gene's germline CDR1 is LNHDA and CDR2 SQIVND (reference sequence). The CDR3 region is CASSAGQGSSYEQYF. In DNA form, the CDR3 reads TGTGCCAGTAGTGCTGGACAGGGGAGCTCCTACGAGCAGTACTTC.

The CDR3 sequence: CARIKTRDRESPGELFF. The CDR3 DNA is TGTGCCAGGATCAAAACCCGGGACAGGGAAAGCCCCGGGGAGCTGTTTTTT. The chain couples TRBV2 to TRBJ2-2, with 9 bases identical to TRBD1. This CDR3 is built from 17 residues. Germline loops: CDR1 SNHLY, CDR2 FYNNEI. V was pared by 9 bases and J by 6 bases, with 17 bases of the junction left unmatched.

CDR3 residues: CASSLVGANTEAFF. The CDR3, as DNA: TGTGCCAGCAGCTTGGTAGGGGCAAACACTGAAGCTTTCTTT. The genes are TRBV5-4 and TRBJ1-1, with D tentatively TRBD1 (5 bases). Germline V lookup: CDR1 SGHNT, CDR2 YYREEE (reference sequence). CDR3 size: 14 residues. Deletions cut 0 bases from V and 2 bases from J, with 8 bases between.

The chain has TRBV7-2 and TRBJ1-5; D gene ambiguous. The CDR3 has 13 residues. Per germline, CDR1 SGHTA and CDR2 FQGNSA. The V gene lost 5 bases and the J gene lost 2 bases, with 7 bases spanning the gap. CDR3 in amino acids: CASSPYGNQPQHF. The CDR3 nucleotides read TGTGCCAGCAGCCCCTATGGCAATCAGCCCCAGCATTTT.

This chain links TRBV2 with TRBJ1-4; no reliable D call. Trimming cost V 7 bases and J 7 bases, with 10 bases left between them. Per germline, CDR1 SNHLY and CDR2 FYNNEI. CDR3 size: 12 residues. The CDR3 here is CASKQLSEKLFF. The CDR3, as DNA: TGTGCCAGCAAACAGCTCTCTGAAAAACTGTTTTTT.

This chain uses TRBV5-4 with TRBJ2-3, with a possible D match to TRBD2 (6 bases). Germline values: CDR1 SGHNT, CDR2 YYREEE (reference sequence). V lost 1 base and J 5 bases, leaving 11 bases between the germline ends. The CDR3 contains 14 residues. CDR3: CASSLSGAGDTQYF. The CDR3 DNA reads as TGTGCCAGCAGCTTGTCAGGAGCGGGAGATACGCAGTATTTT.

The rearrangement links TRBV11-2 to TRBJ1-6, with 7 nucleotides matching TRBD1. CDR1 and CDR2 (germline): SGHAT, FQNNGV. The length of the CDR3 is 14 residues. The ends lost 1 base at V and 10 bases at J; junction bases unmatched: 4. In nucleotides, the CDR3 is TGTGCCAGCAGCTTAGGTCAGGGGGAATCACCCCTCCACTTT. Translated, it gives CASSLGQGESPLHF.

The chain carries TRBV15 and TRBJ1-5, with a tentative D call TRBD1 (6 bases). The ends were cut back, 4 bases at V and 10 bases at J, with 20 bases in the middle. The germline CDR1 and CDR2 sequences are LNHNV and YYDKDF (reference sequence). CDR3 size: 15 residues. The CDR3 DNA follows: TGTGCCACCAGCACGGGATCAGGGGCCGCCAGCCCCCAGCATTTT. It translates to CATSTGSGAASPQHF.

This chain links TRBV7-9 with TRBJ1-1; D possibly corresponds to TRBD1 (6 bases). V shed 5 bases and J shed 4 bases, with 11 bases lying between them. CDR3 length: 13 amino acids. Germline CDR1 and CDR2: SEHNR and FQNEAQ (reference sequence). CDR3 sequence: CASSLDRTTEAFF. The CDR3 DNA reads TGTGCCAGCAGCCTAGACAGGACCACTGAAGCTTTCTTT.

The J gene is TRBJ2-7, the V gene TRBV10-1; 10 nucleotides align to TRBD2. V lost 6 bases to trimming and J lost 6 bases; unmatched junction nucleotides: 5. This CDR3 contains 13 residues. Per germline, CDR1 WNHNN and CDR2 SYGVQD (reference sequence). The CDR3 is CASSRGLASEQYF. The CDR3 region has the DNA TGCGCCAGCAGCCGGGGACTAGCGAGCGAGCAGTACTTC.

The chain is built from TRBV5-1 and TRBJ1-1, with a possible D match to TRBD1 (6 bases). Germline lookup yields CDR1 SGHRS and CDR2 YFSETQ. V lost 4 bases to trimming and J lost 0 bases, with 16 bases between them. The CDR3 runs to 16 residues. The CDR3 DNA is TGCGCCAGCAGCGTTCAGGGGACCCTCATGAACACTGAAGCTTTCTTT. Translating gives CASSVQGTLMNTEAFF. The full variable domain, completed using reference TRBV5-1 and TRBJ1-1, is KAGVTQTPRYLIKTRGQQVTLSCSPISGHRSVSWYQQTPGQGLQFLFEYFSETQRNKGNFPGRFSGRQFSNSRSEMNVSTLELGDSALYLCASSVQGTLMNTEAFFGQGTRLTVV.

The J gene is TRBJ1-1, the V gene TRBV5-1, with 9 bases identical to TRBD1. CDR1 is SGHRS and CDR2 is YFSETQ in the germline V gene. The CDR3 loop spans 15 amino acids. J gave up 5 bases and V 3 bases, and 8 bases lay outside the gene matches. The CDR3 protein is CASSSGQGRETEAFF. CDR3 nucleotide sequence: TGCGCCAGCAGCTCGGGACAGGGAAGGGAGACTGAAGCTTTCTTT.

This chain connects TRBV18 to TRBJ1-1; D not certain. Trimming stripped 0 bases from V and 1 base from J, with 15 bases between. The CDR3 contains 17 residues. The germline V gene has CDR1 KGHSH and CDR2 LQKENI. The CDR3 spells CASSPPRRGRENTEAFF. Written as DNA, the CDR3 is TGTGCCAGCTCACCACCGCGTCGGGGTCGGGAGAACACTGAAGCTTTCTTT.

The V call is TRBV11-3, the J call TRBJ2-5; TRBD1 is a possible D gene (5 bases). Germline-derived CDR1 and CDR2 are SGHNT and YENEEA. CDR3 length: 15 amino acids. V was trimmed by 5 bases and J by 3 bases, leaving 16 bases between them. CDR3 coding DNA: TGTGCCAGCAGCCCGGCGGCAGGGAAGGAAGAGACCCAGTACTTC. Protein product: CASSPAAGKEETQYF.

The genes are TRBV28 and TRBJ1-5, with a weak D call TRBD1 (5 bases). The ends were cut back, 7 bases at V and 4 bases at J, with 20 bases in the middle. The CDR3 totals 16 residues. The germline V gene has CDR1 MDHEN and CDR2 SYDVKM. The CDR3 loop reads CASTPTKGGANQPQHF. The CDR3 region has the DNA TGTGCCAGCACCCCGACGAAGGGAGGGGCAAATCAGCCCCAGCATTTT.

This clone was detected only once. The chain recombines TRBV19 with TRBJ2-1, with D perhaps TRBD2 (6 bases). V was cut by 10 bases and J by 2 bases, with 15 bases left in between. This CDR3 spans 14 amino acids. Looked up from germline, CDR1 is LNHDA and CDR2 is SQIVND (reference sequence). In DNA form, the CDR3 reads TGTGCCACCCGACGTGGGGGGACCTACAATGAGCAGTTCTTC. Translated, it gives CATRRGGTYNEQFF.

The gene calls are TRBV5-6 and TRBJ1-5, with TRBD1 matching over 7 bases. Per germline, CDR1 SGHDT and CDR2 YYEEEE. The length of the CDR3 is 17 residues. The J segment lost 0 bases and the V segment lost 0 bases, leaving 6 bases of the junction unmatched. In DNA, the CDR3 is TGTGCCAGCAGCTTGGGGTGGGACAGTGATAGCAATCAGCCCCAGCATTTT. It translates to CASSLGWDSDSNQPQHF.

This clone has just one count. V gene TRBV3-1 (or the pseudogene TRBV3-2) combines with J gene TRBJ2-4; 10 nucleotides align to TRBD1. Germline assignment: CDR1 LGHDT and CDR2 YNNKEL (reference sequence). CDR3 length: 15 amino acids. V trimming: 1 base; J trimming: 6 bases; junction bases outside the gene matches: 3. The CDR3 is CASSQGTGGINIQYF. In nucleotides, the CDR3 is TGTGCCAGCAGCCAAGGGACAGGGGGGATAAACATTCAGTACTTC.

The V and J genes are TRBV10-1 and TRBJ2-1; D is possibly TRBD2 (5 bases). The CDR3 has 13 residues. Germline V gives CDR1 WNHNN, CDR2 SYGVQD (reference sequence). Trimming cost V 6 bases and J 7 bases, with 13 bases left between them. The CDR3 loop is CASRSGSGNEQFF. CDR3 sequence (DNA): TGCGCCAGCAGATCGGGATCGGGTAATGAGCAGTTCTTC.

CDR3 in amino acids: CASSYTGVQETQYF. CDR3 coding DNA: TGTGCCAGCAGTTATACTGGTGTACAAGAGACCCAGTACTTC. The chain recombines TRBV6-5 with TRBJ2-5; D not certain. Germline V gene lookup returns CDR1 MNHEY and CDR2 SVGAGI. The CDR3 has 14 amino acids. V lost 3 bases, J lost 2 bases, and 10 bases lay in between.

This clone has just one count. The chain is built from TRBV3-1 (or the pseudogene TRBV3-2) and TRBJ1-3, with D hard to call. V was cut by 4 bases and J by 0 bases, with 7 bases left in between. The CDR3 totals 14 residues. Per the germline V gene, CDR1 is LGHDT and CDR2 is YNNKEL (reference sequence). In DNA form, the CDR3 reads TGTGCCAGCAGCCCTCACACCTCTGGAAACACCATATATTTT. It yields the protein CASSPHTSGNTIYF.

A single count supports this clone. The V call is TRBV5-1, the J call TRBJ1-1; 7 nucleotides align to TRBD1. V lost 1 base and J lost 0; bases outside the gene matches: 12. CDR3 length: 18 amino acids. CDR1 and CDR2 (germline): SGHRS, YFSETQ. The CDR3 sequence: CASSLYGDSPLMNTEAFF. For the CDR3, the DNA is TGCGCCAGCAGCTTGTATGGGGACAGTCCTCTTATGAACACTGAAGCTTTCTTT.

The rearrangement links TRBV2 to TRBJ1-6; 8 positions match TRBD1. The CDR3 is 15 amino acids. Germline lookup yields CDR1 SNHLY and CDR2 FYNNEI. After removal of 8 bases from V and 7 bases from J, the junction contained 10 bases not matched to a gene. This CDR3 is CASFNSQGENSPLHF. The CDR3 region has the DNA TGTGCCAGCTTTAATTCACAGGGGGAAAATTCACCCCTCCACTTT. The whole variable domain, remainder taken from reference TRBV2 and TRBJ1-6, is EPEVTQTPSHQVTQMGQEVILRCVPISNHLYFYWYRQILGQKVEFLVSFYNNEISEKSEIFDDQFSVERPDGSNFTLKIRSTKLEDSAMYFCASFNSQGENSPLHFGNGTRLTVT.